Detailed here is one T cell receptor beta chain. It lacks a known antigen. There are no base qualities to consult, and no much larger clone falls within one base. This sample is part of a study of T cells after yellow fever vaccination (dated by TCRdb to the late 2010s). As for the study more broadly: The SMART-Seq v4 Ultra Low Input RNA kit was used to prepare libraries from fractions with low cell numbers. To follow T-cell clones before and after primary and booster YFV17D yellow fever vaccination, bulk TCR alpha and beta repertoires were sequenced over time. Two healthy male donors, one aged 18 to 30 and one aged 30 to 40 years, made up the cohort. Bulk PBMC replicates and cell subsets were isolated from blood drawn at multiple timepoints before and after both primary and secondary immunization. Paper-wide results and their limitations: A small share of clonotypes occurred in both CD4 and CD8 compartments, likely arising from convergent recombination. Most clones expanded after primary vaccination were re-detected after the booster (96% of CD4 and more than 70% of CD8), suggesting broad memory maintenance. Because abundant contaminating clonotypes from the bulk population could be contained in FACS-sorted repertoires, computational filtering was required. The secondary T-cell response was found to be weaker but faster than the primary response, with a peak reached on day 5 rather than on day 15. Because the study included only a couple of donors, the extent to which the findings can be generalized is limited.

According to the study, the label for this sample's treatment or condition signals: live attenuated yellow fever vaccine strain. A standard Ficoll-Paque protocol was used to isolate PBMCs from peripheral blood. CD4 and CD8 T-cell fractions were isolated with Dynabeads CD4 and CD8 positive selection kits. TriZol was used to extract RNA from bulk PBMCs, CD4 and CD8 fractions, and dextramer-positive and dextramer-negative fractions. The sequencer was an Illumina NovaSeq 6000. TCR cDNA was made using 5'RACE template switching, a step that added a universal primer site and unique molecular identifiers. cDNA synthesis was primed from both the TCR alpha and TCR beta constant segments. Library amplification used two PCR steps, and the second PCR step added sample barcodes and sequencing adapters. Libraries were sequenced on Illumina HiSeq 2500 (2x100 bp) or NovaSeq (2x150 bp). The authors' analysis ran thus. Demultiplexing of reads and collapsing into UMI consensus sequences were performed with MIGEC, and V(D)J alignment was carried out with MiXCR. Clonotypes responding to the vaccine were identified with edgeR on replicate PBMC samples, with the criteria of FDR below 0.01 and a log2 fold change above 5 up to day 15. CD4 or CD8 identity was assigned to each bulk clonotype according to whether the clonotype was present at higher abundance in the sequenced CD4 repertoire or the sequenced CD8 repertoire. TCRdb reanalyzed the raw reads on its own, using fastp at Q25 for trimming and MiXCR for clone calling, and kept in-frame beta chains. Duplicate CDR3 protein sequences are folded into a single record with the most common DNA and genes. None of the V and J calls come from the authors' own analysis; TCRdb made them. The sample yields some 160,000 distinct CDR3 sequences; around 9.7% were counted once. The ten largest make up about a third of the sample.

From cysteine to phenylalanine, the CDR3 is 14 amino acids long. Solely the CDR3 DNA is kept, with 42 bases framed from the first base. CDR1 and CDR2 are read off the germline V gene as LGHNA and YSLEER. V is reduced by 3 bases and J by 1 base, leaving a spacing of 10 bases between them. The V and J genes are TRBV4-3 and TRBJ2-7; 5 matching bases give a weak D call of TRBD2. Sequenced here: CD8+ T cells sorted from PBMCs, sampled 45 days after the yellow fever booster vaccination. The TCR comes from a man between 18 and 29 years old who received the YFV17D yellow fever vaccine. The sequenced DNA is TGCGCCAGCAGCCAGAACCGGGAATCCTACGAGCAGTACTTC. It specifies CASSQNRESYEQYF.